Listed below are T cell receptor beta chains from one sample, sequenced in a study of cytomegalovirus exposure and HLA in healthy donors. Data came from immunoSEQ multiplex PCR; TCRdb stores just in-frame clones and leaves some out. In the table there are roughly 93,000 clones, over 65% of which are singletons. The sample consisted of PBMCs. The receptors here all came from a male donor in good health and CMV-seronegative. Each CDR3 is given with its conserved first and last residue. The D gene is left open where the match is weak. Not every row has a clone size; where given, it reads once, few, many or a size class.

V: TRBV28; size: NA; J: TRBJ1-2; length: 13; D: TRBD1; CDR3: CASSLYQQGVRVF; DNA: TGTGCCAGCAGTTTATACCAACAGGGGGTCAGAGTCTTC
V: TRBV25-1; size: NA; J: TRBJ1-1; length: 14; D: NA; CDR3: CASSVWGTSTEAFF; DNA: TGTGCCAGCAGTGTTTGGGGGACAAGCACTGAAGCTTTCTTT
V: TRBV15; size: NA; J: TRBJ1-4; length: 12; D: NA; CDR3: CATSRVLEKLFF; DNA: TGTGCCACCAGCAGAGTCCTTGAAAAACTGTTTTTT
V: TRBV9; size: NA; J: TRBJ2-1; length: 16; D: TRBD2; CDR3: CASSPWSGGSYNEQFF; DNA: TGTGCCAGCAGCCCTTGGAGCGGGGGGTCCTACAATGAGCAGTTCTTC
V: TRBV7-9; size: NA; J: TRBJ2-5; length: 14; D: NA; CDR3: CASSLAGGGETQYF; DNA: TGTGCCAGCAGCTTAGCGGGAGGAGGAGAGACCCAGTACTTC
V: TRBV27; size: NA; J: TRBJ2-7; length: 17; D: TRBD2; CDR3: CASSPRGLAGGTNEQYF; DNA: TGTGCCAGCAGTCCGCGAGGACTAGCGGGAGGGACAAACGAGCAGTACTTC
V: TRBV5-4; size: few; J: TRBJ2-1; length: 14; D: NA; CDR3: CASSSLQGVYEQFF; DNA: TGTGCCAGCAGCTCCTTACAGGGCGTCTATGAGCAGTTCTTC
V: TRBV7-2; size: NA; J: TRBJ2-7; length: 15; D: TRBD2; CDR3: CASSLGGGRSYEQYF; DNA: TGTGCCAGCAGCTTAGGTGGCGGGAGGTCCTACGAGCAGTACTTC
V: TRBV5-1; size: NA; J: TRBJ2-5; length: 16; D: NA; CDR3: CASSPWSGGNQETQYF; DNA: TGCGCCAGCAGCCCTTGGTCTGGCGGAAACCAAGAGACCCAGTACTTC
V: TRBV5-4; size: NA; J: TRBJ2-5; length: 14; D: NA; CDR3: CASSIVGRQETQYF; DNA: TGTGCCAGCAGCATCGTCGGCCGACAGGAGACCCAGTACTTC
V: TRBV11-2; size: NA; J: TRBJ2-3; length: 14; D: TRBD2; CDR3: CASSPVVAGGVRYF; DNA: TGTGCCAGCAGCCCCGTGGTAGCGGGGGGGGTAAGGTATTTT
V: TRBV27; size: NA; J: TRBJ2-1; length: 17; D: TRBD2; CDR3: CASSPHAAGLAGSEQFF; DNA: TGTGCCAGCAGTCCACACGCTGCGGGACTAGCGGGGAGTGAGCAGTTCTTC
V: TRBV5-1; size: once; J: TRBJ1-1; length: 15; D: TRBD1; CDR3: CASSLLGQANTEAFF; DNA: TGCGCCAGCAGCCTGCTAGGACAGGCTAACACTGAAGCTTTCTTT
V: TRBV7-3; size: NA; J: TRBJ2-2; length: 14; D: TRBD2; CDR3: CASSLMRETGELFF; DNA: TGTGCCAGCAGCTTAATGCGGGAGACCGGGGAGCTGTTTTTT
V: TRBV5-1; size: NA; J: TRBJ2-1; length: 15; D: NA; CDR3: CASSLIGAFYNEQFF; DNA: TGCGCCAGCAGCTTGATAGGGGCGTTCTACAATGAGCAGTTCTTC
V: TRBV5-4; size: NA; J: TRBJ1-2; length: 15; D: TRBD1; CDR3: CASSFAGTGFYGYTF; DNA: TGTGCCAGCAGCTTCGCGGGGACAGGGTTCTATGGCTACACCTTC
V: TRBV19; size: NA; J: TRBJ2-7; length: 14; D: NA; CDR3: CASSATGVSYEQYF; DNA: TGTGCCAGTAGTGCGACGGGAGTCTCCTACGAGCAGTACTTC
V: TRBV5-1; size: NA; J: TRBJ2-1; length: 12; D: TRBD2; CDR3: CASSSSSGEQFF; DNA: TGCGCCAGCAGCTCTTCTAGCGGTGAGCAGTTCTTC
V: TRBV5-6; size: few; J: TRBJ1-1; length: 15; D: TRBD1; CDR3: CASRHRYRGGTEAFF; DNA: TGTGCCAGCAGACACCGCTACAGGGGGGGAACTGAAGCTTTCTTT
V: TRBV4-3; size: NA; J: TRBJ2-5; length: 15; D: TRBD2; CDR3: CASSQVAGGGETQYF; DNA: TGCGCCAGCAGCCAGGTAGCGGGAGGAGGGGAGACCCAGTACTTC
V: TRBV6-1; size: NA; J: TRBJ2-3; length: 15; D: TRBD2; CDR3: CASSDQLAGADTQYF; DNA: TGTGCCAGCAGTGATCAGCTAGCGGGAGCAGATACGCAGTATTTT
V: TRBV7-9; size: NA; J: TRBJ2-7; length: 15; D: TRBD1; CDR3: CASSSTDRAKGEQYF; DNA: TGTGCCAGCAGCTCCACTGACAGGGCTAAGGGGGAGCAGTACTTC
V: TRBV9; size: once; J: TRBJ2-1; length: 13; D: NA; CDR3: CASSVAEYNEQFF; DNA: TGTGCCAGCAGCGTAGCTGAGTACAATGAGCAGTTCTTC
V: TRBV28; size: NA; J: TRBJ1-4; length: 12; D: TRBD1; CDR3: CASSLRGRKLFF; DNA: TGTGCCAGCAGTTTAAGGGGGCGGAAACTGTTTTTT
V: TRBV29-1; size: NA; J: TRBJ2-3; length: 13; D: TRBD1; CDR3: CSVSQGSADTQYF; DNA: TGCAGCGTTTCACAGGGGTCAGCCGATACGCAGTATTTT
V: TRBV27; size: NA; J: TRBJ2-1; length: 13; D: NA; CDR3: CASSLSRRNEQFF; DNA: TGTGCCAGCAGTTTATCGAGGAGGAATGAGCAGTTCTTC
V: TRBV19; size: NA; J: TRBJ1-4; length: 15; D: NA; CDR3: CASSIRRTDLEKLFF; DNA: TGTGCCAGTAGTATACGGAGGACAGACTTAGAAAAACTGTTTTTT
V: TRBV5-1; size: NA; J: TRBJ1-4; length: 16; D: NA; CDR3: CASNVGGIATNEKLFF; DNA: TGCGCCAGCAACGTGGGAGGGATTGCAACTAATGAAAAACTGTTTTTT
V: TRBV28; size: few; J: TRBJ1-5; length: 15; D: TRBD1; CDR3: CASSSLGQKSQPQHF; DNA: TGTGCCAGCAGCTCCCTGGGACAGAAGAGTCAGCCCCAGCATTTT
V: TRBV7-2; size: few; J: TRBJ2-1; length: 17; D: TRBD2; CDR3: CASSLVRGSGSGDEQFF; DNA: TGTGCCAGCAGCTTAGTTAGGGGTAGCGGGAGTGGGGATGAGCAGTTCTTC
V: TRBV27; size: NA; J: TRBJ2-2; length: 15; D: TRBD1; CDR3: CASRTGTGMTGELFF; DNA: TGTGCCAGCAGGACCGGGACAGGGATGACCGGGGAGCTGTTTTTT
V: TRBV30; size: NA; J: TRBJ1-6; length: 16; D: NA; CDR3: CAWEGRGEGVDSPLHF; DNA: TGTGCCTGGGAGGGCCGGGGGGAGGGTGTCGATTCACCCCTCCACTTT
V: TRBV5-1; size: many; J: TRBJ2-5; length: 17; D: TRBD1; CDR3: CASSLHRQGLGQETQYF; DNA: TGCGCCAGCAGTTTGCACAGACAGGGCCTAGGCCAAGAGACCCAGTACTTC
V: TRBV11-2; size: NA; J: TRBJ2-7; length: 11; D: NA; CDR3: CASSSGLGQYF; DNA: TGTGCCAGCAGCTCGGGACTGGGGCAGTACTTC
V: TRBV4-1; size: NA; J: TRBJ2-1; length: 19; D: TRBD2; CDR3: CASSQVLLAGSTPGNEQFF; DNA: TGCGCCAGCAGCCAAGTTCTCCTAGCGGGTTCCACTCCTGGGAATGAGCAGTTCTTC
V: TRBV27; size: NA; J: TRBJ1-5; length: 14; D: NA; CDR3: CASRYAGQNQPQHF; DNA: TGTGCCAGCAGATACGCAGGGCAGAATCAGCCCCAGCATTTT
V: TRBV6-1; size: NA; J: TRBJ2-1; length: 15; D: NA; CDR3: CASSPMGGSYNEQFF; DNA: TGTGCCAGCAGCCCCATGGGGGGCTCCTACAATGAGCAGTTCTTC
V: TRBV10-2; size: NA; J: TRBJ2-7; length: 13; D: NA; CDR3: CASRATHRDEQYF; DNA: TGCGCCAGCAGGGCTACTCACAGGGACGAGCAGTACTTC
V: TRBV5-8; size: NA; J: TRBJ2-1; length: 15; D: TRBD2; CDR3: CASSLGTSGNNEQFF; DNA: TGTGCCAGCAGCTTGGGGACTAGCGGAAACAATGAGCAGTTCTTC
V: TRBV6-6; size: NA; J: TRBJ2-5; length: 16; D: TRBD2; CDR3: CASSYGLAGVRETQYF; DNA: TGTGCCAGCAGCTACGGACTAGCGGGAGTTCGAGAGACCCAGTACTTC
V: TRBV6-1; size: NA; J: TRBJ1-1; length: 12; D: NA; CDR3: CASSPGIAEAFF; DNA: TGTGCCAGCAGTCCAGGGATCGCTGAAGCTTTCTTT
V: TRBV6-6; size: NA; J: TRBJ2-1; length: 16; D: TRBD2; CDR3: CASSYFASGSYNEQFF; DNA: TGTGCCAGCAGTTACTTCGCTAGCGGCTCCTACAATGAGCAGTTCTTC
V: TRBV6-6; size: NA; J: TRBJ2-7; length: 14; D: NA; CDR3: CASSYLDRQYEQYF; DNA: TGTGCCAGCAGTTACCTCGACAGGCAGTACGAGCAGTACTTC
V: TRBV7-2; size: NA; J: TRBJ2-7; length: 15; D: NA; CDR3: CASSQRGGDVYEQYF; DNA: TGTGCCAGCAGCCAAAGAGGGGGGGACGTCTACGAGCAGTACTTC
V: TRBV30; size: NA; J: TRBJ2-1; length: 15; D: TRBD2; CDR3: CAWNSRLAGLYEQFF; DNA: TGTGCCTGGAATTCTCGGCTAGCGGGACTCTATGAGCAGTTCTTC
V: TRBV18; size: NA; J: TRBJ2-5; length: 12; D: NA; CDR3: CASRQVQETQYF; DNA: TGTGCCAGCAGACAGGTGCAAGAGACCCAGTACTTC
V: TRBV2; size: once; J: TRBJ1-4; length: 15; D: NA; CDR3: CASNLGGDGYEKLFF; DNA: TGTGCCAGCAACTTAGGGGGGGACGGATATGAAAAACTGTTTTTT
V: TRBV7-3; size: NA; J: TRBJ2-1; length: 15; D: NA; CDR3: CASSQTPSPGNQQFF; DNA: TGTGCCAGCAGCCAGACTCCGAGTCCCGGGAATCAGCAGTTCTTC
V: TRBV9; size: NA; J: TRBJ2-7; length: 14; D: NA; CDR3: CASSVSGTAYEQYF; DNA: TGTGCCAGCAGCGTCTCAGGCACAGCCTACGAGCAGTACTTC
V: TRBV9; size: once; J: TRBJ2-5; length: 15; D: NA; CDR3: CASSTRDWYQETQYF; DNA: TGTGCCAGCAGCACAAGGGACTGGTACCAAGAGACCCAGTACTTC
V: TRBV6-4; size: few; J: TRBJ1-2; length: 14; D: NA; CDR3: CASSVKRARYGYTF; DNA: TGTGCCAGCAGTGTAAAGAGGGCCCGCTATGGCTACACCTTC
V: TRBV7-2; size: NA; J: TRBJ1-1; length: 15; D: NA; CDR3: CASLVAPGMNTEAFF; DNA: TGTGCCAGCTTAGTCGCTCCAGGAATGAACACTGAAGCTTTCTTT
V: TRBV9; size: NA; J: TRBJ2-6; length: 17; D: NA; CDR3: CASSGRGFPPGANVLTF; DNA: TGTGCCAGCAGCGGTCGGGGATTCCCCCCTGGGGCCAACGTCCTGACTTTC
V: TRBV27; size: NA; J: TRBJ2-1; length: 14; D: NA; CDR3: CASSLGGSYNEQFF; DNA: TGTGCCAGCAGCCTTGGAGGTTCCTACAATGAGCAGTTCTTC
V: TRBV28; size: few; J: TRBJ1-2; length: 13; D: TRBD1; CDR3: CASDRVQGYGYTF; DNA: TGTGCCAGCGACAGGGTTCAGGGCTATGGCTACACCTTC